This TCR beta chain was recorded in a study of cytomegalovirus exposure and HLA in healthy donors. Regarding the study as a whole: Among donors in an Asian-associated ancestry cluster, a later analysis reportedly found fewer N-insertions than the roughly 610-donor mean.

CDR1 is SQVTM, CDR2 ANQGSEA, per germline. J lost 4 bases, V lost 2 bases, and 4 bases had no gene match. The CDR3 covers 13 residues. Comment on this clone: The antigen is undetermined.

The study ran its PCR with 60 Vbeta and 13 Jbeta primers. Assay used: immunoSEQ multiplex PCR; TCRdb lists only in-frame clones, some missing. Counted here are about 190,000 clones, 81% occurring once; the ten biggest clones make up roughly 3.6%. This clonotype was sampled from a man in his forties or fifties in good health and CMV-seropositive. The sequenced sample consisted of PBMCs. The chain links TRBV29-1 to TRBJ1-2; 7 bases match TRBD1. CDR3 bases: TGCAGCGTTGAAAGGGGGCAAAGCTATGGCTACACCTTC. Protein product: CSVERGQSYGYTF. Combining the CDR3 with reference TRBV29-1 and TRBJ1-2 gives the whole variable domain SAVISQKPSRDICQRGTSLTIQCQVDSQVTMMFWYRQQPGQSLTLIATANQGSEATYESGFVIDKFPISRPNLTFSTLTVSNMSPEDSSIYLCSVERGQSYGYTFGSGTRLTVV.